These 14 T cell receptor beta chains came from one sample sequenced in a study of shared clonotypes between healthy human individuals. Clones were sequenced by immunoSEQ multiplex PCR, and TCRdb holds only the in-frame ones, with some missing. The profile shows some 2,500,000 clones, 93% of them singletons. The sample was naive CD4+ T cells from PBMCs. Documented subset: CD45RA+ positively selected. These receptors were collected from a man aged 18 to 29 in good health. Some clones in this sample may be carry-over from other donors' samples.

The V gene is TRBV30, the J gene TRBJ1-2; D unresolved. Per germline, CDR1 GTSNPN and CDR2 SVGIG (reference sequence). V was pared by 2 bases and J by 3 bases, with 16 bases between. The CDR3 is made up of 15 amino acids. CDR3: CAWSHTPQRDYGYTF. The CDR3 bases are TGTGCCTGGAGTCACACGCCACAGAGGGACTATGGCTACACCTTC.

The genes are TRBV6-5 and TRBJ1-1; 8 positions match TRBD1. V lost 6 bases to trimming and J lost 1 base; unmatched junction nucleotides: 7. CDR3 length equals 15 residues. Germline CDR1 is MNHEY and CDR2 is SVGAGI. The DNA for the CDR3 is TGTGCCAGCAGCCCCGACAGGGGCCGGAACACTGAAGCTTTCTTT. It yields the protein CASSPDRGRNTEAFF.

The V call is TRBV28, the J call TRBJ2-3, with a tentative D call TRBD2 (6 bases). Trimming left V 6 bases short and J 3 bases short, with 19 bases between. CDR1 and CDR2 from the germline V gene are MDHEN and SYDVKM. The CDR3 sequence is 16 residues long. CDR3: CASRGREPQGTDTQYF. DNA of the CDR3: TGTGCCAGCAGAGGCCGGGAGCCCCAGGGTACAGATACGCAGTATTTT.

The V gene is TRBV14, the J gene TRBJ2-4, with D unclear. Trimming pared 1 base from V and 9 bases from J, leaving 16 bases between. This CDR3 region has 15 residues. Germline CDR1 and CDR2: SGHDN and FVKESK. The DNA for the CDR3 is TGTGCCAGCAGCCAAGCCTGGGGTGGTGTGAGCATTCAGTACTTC. Translated: CASSQAWGGVSIQYF. Complete variable domain (other parts from reference TRBV14 and TRBJ2-4): EAGVTQFPSHSVIEKGQTVTLRCDPISGHDNLYWYRRVMGKEIKFLLHFVKESKQDESGMPNNRFLAERTGGTYSTLKVQPAELEDSGVYFCASSQAWGGVSIQYFGAGTRLSVL.

The chain carries TRBV9 and TRBJ1-2; D may be TRBD1 (6 bases). The length of the CDR3 is 14 residues. Looked up from germline, CDR1 is SGDLS and CDR2 is YYNGEE. The germline V and J ends were trimmed by 4 bases and 4 bases, with 14 bases remaining between them. The CDR3, as DNA: TGTGCCAGCAGCCCACAGGGTACAGGCTATGGCTACACCTTC. It is translated as CASSPQGTGYGYTF.

V and J are TRBV6-1 and TRBJ2-1; 8 bases are a match to TRBD1. V was clipped by 10 bases and J by 10 bases; unmatched bases: 18. This CDR3 spans 15 amino acids. The germline V gene encodes CDR1 MNHNS and CDR2 SASEGT. The CDR3 DNA sequence: TGTGCCATTAATCCAGGGGGCTTGGGGACAATCGAGCAGTTCTTC. Protein product: CAINPGGLGTIEQFF.

This chain connects TRBV7-2 to TRBJ2-3, with D perhaps TRBD2 (6 bases). The CDR3 totals 14 residues. The germline gives CDR1 SGHTA, CDR2 FQGNSA. Trimming shortened V by 3 bases and J by 8 bases, and 15 bases separated the two germline ends. CDR3 residues: CASSLGGARATQYF. CDR3 nucleotide sequence: TGTGCCAGCAGCTTGGGCGGGGCCAGGGCTACGCAGTATTTT.

The rearrangement links TRBV28 to TRBJ1-2; D not certain. The V gene lost 4 bases and the J gene lost 12 bases, with 21 bases spanning the gap. CDR3 length: 14 amino acids. Germline assignment: CDR1 MDHEN and CDR2 SYDVKM. CDR3 in amino acids: CASSSSSFYEKDTF. CDR3 DNA: TGTGCCAGCAGTTCCTCCTCTTTCTACGAGAAAGACACCTTC.

The chain joins TRBV7-3 to TRBJ1-3, with TRBD1 as a possible D gene (6 bases). The ends were cut back, 1 base at V and 2 bases at J, with 9 bases in the middle. The germline V gene has CDR1 SGHTA and CDR2 FQGTGA. The CDR3 consists of 15 residues. CDR3 DNA: TGTGCCAGCAGCTTAATGGCAGGGGCTGGAAACACCATATATTTT. Protein: CASSLMAGAGNTIYF. Complete variable domain (other parts from reference TRBV7-3 and TRBJ1-3): GAGVSQTPSNKVTEKGKYVELRCDPISGHTALYWYRQSLGQGPEFLIYFQGTGAADDSGLPNDRFFAVRPEGSVSTLKIQRTERGDSAVYLCASSLMAGAGNTIYFGEGSWLTVV.

This clone was seen just once. V usage is TRBV4-3 and J usage is TRBJ1-5; the match to TRBD1 covers 7 bases. CDR1 and CDR2 from the germline V gene are LGHNA and YSLEER. J lost 1 base, V lost 0 bases, and 12 bases had no gene match. This CDR3 is 19 amino acids long. CDR3 in amino acids: CASSQDAAGGKYSNQPQHF. The CDR3 DNA follows: TGCGCCAGCAGCCAAGACGCCGCAGGGGGGAAATACAGCAATCAGCCCCAGCATTTT.

This clone turned up a few times. The chain couples TRBV11-3 to TRBJ2-1, with D possibly being TRBD2 (6 bases). The CDR3 contains 12 residues. Per germline, CDR1 SGHNT and CDR2 YENEEA. V was shortened by 1 base and J by 10 bases, with 8 bases between the two germline ends. The CDR3 nucleotides are TGTGCCAGCAGCTTAGGTCGGGAGGAGCAGTTCTTC. Protein product: CASSLGREEQFF.

The rearrangement uses TRBV7-3 and TRBJ1-2; 8 nucleotides align to TRBD1. The CDR3 has 13 amino acids. Germline lookup yields CDR1 SGHTA and CDR2 FQGTGA. The V segment lost 5 bases and the J segment 7 bases; nucleotides outside the gene matches: 6. CDR3 DNA: TGTGCCAGCAGCCCCGGGACAGGAGCTGGCTACACCTTC. This sequence encodes CASSPGTGAGYTF. Together with reference TRBV7-3 and TRBJ1-2, the CDR3 gives the full variable domain: GAGVSQTPSNKVTEKGKYVELRCDPISGHTALYWYRQSLGQGPEFLIYFQGTGAADDSGLPNDRFFAVRPEGSVSTLKIQRTERGDSAVYLCASSPGTGAGYTFGSGTRLTVV.

The chain links TRBV7-2 to TRBJ2-7; 10 bases align to TRBD2. The length of the CDR3 is 16 residues. J gave up 4 bases and V 5 bases, and 11 bases lay outside the gene matches. Germline V gene lookup returns CDR1 SGHTA and CDR2 FQGNSA. The CDR3 spells CASSTRAGGGAYEQYF. The CDR3 DNA follows: TGTGCCAGCAGCACCCGAGCGGGAGGGGGTGCTTACGAGCAGTACTTC.

The J gene is TRBJ1-1, the V gene TRBV5-8, with a weak D call TRBD1 (5 bases). Germline V CDR1 and CDR2: SGHTS, YDEGEE. V lost 5 bases, J lost 4 bases, and 12 bases lay in between. This CDR3 comprises 13 residues. CDR3 nucleotides: TGTGCCAGCAGGCAGGGCCCCAGCACTGAAGCTTTCTTT. The encoded protein is CASRQGPSTEAFF.